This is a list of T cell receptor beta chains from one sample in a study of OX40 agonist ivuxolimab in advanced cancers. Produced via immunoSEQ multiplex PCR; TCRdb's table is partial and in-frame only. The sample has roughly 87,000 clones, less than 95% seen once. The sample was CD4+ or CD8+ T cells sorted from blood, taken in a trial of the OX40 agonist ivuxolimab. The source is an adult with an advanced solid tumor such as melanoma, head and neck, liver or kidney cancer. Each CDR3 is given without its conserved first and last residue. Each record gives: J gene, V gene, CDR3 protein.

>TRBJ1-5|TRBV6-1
ASSESMSPYSNQPQH
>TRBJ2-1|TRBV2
ASRSRVLAGFHEQF
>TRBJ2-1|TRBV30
AWESLPYNEQF
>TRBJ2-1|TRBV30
AWSLAVEQF
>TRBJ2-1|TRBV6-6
ASSSPAGTYNEQF
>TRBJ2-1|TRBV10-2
ASSEWTSGYNEQF
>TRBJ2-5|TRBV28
ASSSGNQETQY
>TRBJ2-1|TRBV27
ASMDGRAGYNEQF
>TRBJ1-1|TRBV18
ASSGSMNTEAF
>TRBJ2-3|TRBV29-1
SVEGRGNIFTDTQY
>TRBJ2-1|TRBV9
ASSGHEQF
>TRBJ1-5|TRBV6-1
ASSDQPQH
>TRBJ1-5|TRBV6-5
ASSLTRFFNQPQH
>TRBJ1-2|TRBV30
AWQRLDGYT
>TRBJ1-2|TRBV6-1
ASRNPGLSHGYT
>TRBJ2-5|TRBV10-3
AISERGYQQETQY
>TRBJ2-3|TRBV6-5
ASSPLGTGTDTQY
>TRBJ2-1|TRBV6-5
ASVGGSYNEQF
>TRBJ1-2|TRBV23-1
ASSQNAEIQGSGYT
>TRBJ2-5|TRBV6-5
ASSYKGLFQETQY
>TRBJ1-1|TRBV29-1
SVERDSSNTEAF
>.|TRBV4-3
ASSLGQAEQY
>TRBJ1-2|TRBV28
ASSLSPPGGYT
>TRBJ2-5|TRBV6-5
ASNPQGPQETQY
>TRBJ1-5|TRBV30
AWTLGGDQPQH
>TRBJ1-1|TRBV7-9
ASSPGTAEAF
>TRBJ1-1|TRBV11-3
ASSLGGLTEAF
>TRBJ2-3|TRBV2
ASSAPPDTQY